A selection of T cell receptor beta chains follows, all from one sample in a study of cytomegalovirus exposure and HLA in healthy donors. Using immunoSEQ multiplex PCR, the repertoire was profiled, and TCRdb retains in-frame clones only, with some absent. Recorded for this sample: more than 45,000 clones. Sequencing was performed on PBMCs. These TCRs come from an older woman in good health and CMV-seropositive. Each CDR3 is given with its conserved first and last residue. D genes are given only for firm matches.

D	V	J	CDR3	DNA
TRBD1	TRBV6-5	TRBJ2-7	CASSRQGVSYEQYF	TGTGCCAGCAGTCGACAGGGGGTCTCCTACGAGCAGTACTTC
TRBD1	TRBV29-1	TRBJ1-2	CSVLGEGAAGYTF	TGCAGCGTCCTAGGCGAGGGGGCTGCTGGCTACACCTTC
TRBD2	TRBV5-1	TRBJ2-7	CASSLGSGGGYEQYF	TGCGCCAGCAGCTTGGGAAGCGGGGGTGGCTACGAGCAGTACTTC
-	TRBV12-5	TRBJ1-2	CASGPGGRALNYGYTF	TGTGCTAGTGGCCCGGGGGGCAGGGCCCTTAACTATGGCTACACCTTC
TRBD1	TRBV5-1	TRBJ1-6	CASSGQGEPSPLHF	TGCGCCAGCAGCGGGCAGGGGGAGCCTTCACCCCTCCACTTT
-	TRBV7-2	TRBJ1-6	CASSLEAFSYNSPLHF	TGTGCCAGCAGCTTAGAAGCGTTCTCCTATAATTCACCCCTCCACTTT
TRBD1	TRBV6-5	TRBJ1-2	CASRPGTEFNGYTF	TGTGCCAGCAGACCCGGGACAGAGTTTAATGGCTACACCTTC
-	TRBV5-1	TRBJ2-3	CASSLLTSSTDTQYF	TGCGCCAGCAGCTTGTTGACTTCCAGCACAGATACGCAGTATTTT
-	TRBV25-1	TRBJ1-1	CASSARQVLGTEAFF	TGTGCCAGCAGTGCTCGACAGGTTTTGGGCACTGAAGCTTTCTTT
TRBD1	TRBV5-1	TRBJ1-3	CASSLVPGQNSGNTIYF	TGCGCCAGCAGCTTGGTTCCGGGACAGAACTCTGGAAACACCATATATTTT
-	TRBV11-2	TRBJ2-7	CASSLGGGATQRHPYEQYF	TGTGCCAGCAGCTTAGGAGGGGGGGCGACTCAAAGGCATCCCTACGAGCAGTACTTC
-	TRBV5-1	TRBJ1-4	CASTLRGNNEKLFF	TGCGCCAGCACCCTGCGGGGCAATAATGAAAAACTGTTTTTT
-	TRBV6-5	TRBJ1-5	CASSYGLRDTQHF	TGTGCCAGCAGTTACGGTCTCCGGGACACCCAGCATTTT
-	TRBV4-3	TRBJ2-2	CASSQEVGTNTGELFF	TGCGCCAGCAGCCAAGAAGTCGGTACGAACACCGGGGAGCTGTTTTTT